This T cell receptor beta chain was observed in a study of blood T cell repertoires in COVID-19. Generated by immunoSEQ multiplex PCR, the TCRdb table keeps only in-frame clones and is missing some. This table has around 170,000 clones, about four fifths appearing once. Between the trimmed V and J ends, which lost 7 bases and 1 base, there was a span of 13 bases. Looked up from germline, CDR1 is SEHNR and CDR2 is FQNEAQ (reference sequence). The CDR3 is 14 amino acids. This clone showed up many times. The chain links TRBV7-9 to TRBJ1-1, with D possibly TRBD1 on 6 matching bases. This receptor was obtained from a woman in her thirties or forties with acute or convalescent COVID-19. The sequencing sample was made of peripheral blood. The CDR3 loop is CASTQGFRNTEAFF. The CDR3 nucleotides are TGTGCCAGCACCCAGGGGTTCAGGAACACTGAAGCTTTCTTT.